This paragraph covers one T cell receptor (beta chain) sequence. Its matching antigen is unknown. Other DNA variants within this sample encode the same CDR3. CD45RO-negative, CCR7-selected cells formed the naive CD8 fraction, which excluded terminally differentiated effector memory CD45RA+ cells. Each of the donors was a healthy adult who was HIV-negative and had not had a recent acute infection or vaccination. The entry originates in a study of shared clonotypes between healthy human individuals. The study's findings and limits: The four-donor shared clonotypes exceeded non-shared clonotypes in generation probability, with non-shared ones scoring lower. In a few donors, around 5% of naive CD4 clonotypes appeared in common.

CDR1 is MNHEY and CDR2 is SVGAGI in the germline V gene. V lost 0 bases and J lost 2, with 8 bases in between. CDR3 length: 14 amino acids. Method: immunoSEQ multiplex PCR; TCRdb's copy keeps in-frame clones and lacks some. The repertoire holds about 1,800,000 clones, with about 95% as singletons. The chain couples TRBV6-5 to TRBJ2-7, with D possibly being TRBD2 (6 bases). The source is a man younger than 35 in good health. The sequencing sample was made of naive CD8+ T cells sorted from blood. The CDR3 coding sequence is TGTGCCAGCAGTTACTCGGAGGGTGCCTACGAGCAGTACTTC. Translated: CASSYSEGAYEQYF.